The T cell receptor (beta chain) described here comes from a study of Ad26.COV2.S vaccination and SARS-CoV-2 variants. Overall study: Donor joined the COV1001 Ad26.COV2.S trial arm.

On this clone: Its antigen is still unknown.

Study conclusions and caveats: Total T cell responses, in the TCR breadth and depth analyses, may have been underestimated.

The CDR3 totals 13 residues. Germline V CDR1 and CDR2: KGHSH, LQKENI. The V and J ends lost 3 bases and 3 bases respectively, with 8 bases between them. Specified treatment: around 19 received Ad26.COV2.S at low or high dose, single or two shots; several received placebo; per-sample allocation not given. Repertoires come from day 63 after the first vaccine or placebo injection. Assay: immunoSEQ multiplex PCR; the TCRdb copy retains only in-frame clones and omits some. Of around 320,000 clones in the sample, around nine tenths were seen once. The chain has TRBV18 and TRBJ1-2, with D possibly being TRBD1 (5 bases). The sequences come from peripheral blood, collected in a trial of Ad26.COV2.S vaccine versus placebo. The clonotype originates from a person aged 18 to 59 who received the Ad26.COV2.S COVID-19 vaccine or a placebo. CDR3 coding DNA: TGTGCCAGCTCACCTAAAGGGGACTATGGCTACACCTTC. It codes for CASSPKGDYGYTF.